This T cell receptor (beta chain) emerged from a study of blood T cell repertoires in COVID-19. Study as a whole: Sources were T cells, B-cell-depleted T cells, or PBMCs; the material itself was cDNA or gDNA.

Original handling: Estimates of nucleated cell counts were drawn from the amplification of reference gene primers. TCRdb's copy holds only in-frame clones and misses some; the assay was immunoSEQ multiplex PCR. V, J and clone size derive from that table, while D and trimming were established from the DNA sequence. The sample lists around 160,000 clones, 70% to 90% occurring once. CDR1 ENHRY and CDR2 SYGVKD come from the germline V gene. V lost 10 bases and J 7 bases, leaving 13 bases between the germline ends. The CDR3 consists of 12 residues. The specimen sequenced was peripheral blood. The origin of this receptor is a man between 60 and 70 years old with active or convalescent COVID-19. The chain is built from TRBV10-3 and TRBJ2-2; D is perhaps TRBD2 (6 bases). In nucleotides, the CDR3 is TGTGCCACCCGCGGAGGGGACGGGGAGCTGTTTTTT. Translating it yields CATRGGDGELFF.